A selection of T cell receptor beta chains follows, all from one sample in a study of T-cell reconstitution after alpha-beta-depleted transplantation in children. TCRdb called the PCR reads again in MiXCR, with one record for every CDR3 protein. The data show about 440,000 distinct CDR3 sequences, 43% seen once. The sequences come from PBMCs, collected before TCRalphabeta/CD19-depleted stem cell transplant. The receptors here all came from a girl aged 2 to 9 with aplastic anemia, due to receive a stem cell transplant. The CDR3 runs from the conserved cysteine through the conserved F or W. Fields, in order: V gene, J gene, D gene, clone size, CDR3 DNA, CDR3 protein. A D gene is named only where the DNA matches it firmly. Clone sizes are given selectively: once, few, many, or a class where the clone is expanded.

v_call: TRBV5-6; j_call: TRBJ1-1; d_call: TRBD1; clone_size: .; cdr3_nt: TGTGCCAGCAGCCCTGACAGGGGTTGGGTCACTGAAGCTTTCTTT; cdr3_aa: CASSPDRGWVTEAFF
v_call: TRBV4-2; j_call: TRBJ2-7; d_call: TRBD2; clone_size: .; cdr3_nt: TGTGCCAGCAGCCAAAAAGAAACGGGGGGCTACGAGCAGTACTTC; cdr3_aa: CASSQKETGGYEQYF
v_call: TRBV10-3; j_call: TRBJ1-4; d_call: TRBD1; clone_size: few; cdr3_nt: TGTGCCATCAGGGCCGACAGGGGCAATGAAAAACTGTTTTTT; cdr3_aa: CAIRADRGNEKLFF
v_call: TRBV7-9; j_call: TRBJ2-1; d_call: .; clone_size: few; cdr3_nt: TGTGCCAGCAGCTTAGTTTCGGGCCTCAATGAGCAGTTCTTC; cdr3_aa: CASSLVSGLNEQFF
v_call: TRBV7-6; j_call: TRBJ2-2; d_call: .; clone_size: .; cdr3_nt: TGTGCCAGCAGCTTAGCCGTGACAGCCACCGGGGAGCTGTTTTTT; cdr3_aa: CASSLAVTATGELFF
v_call: TRBV5-1; j_call: TRBJ2-7; d_call: .; clone_size: many; cdr3_nt: TGCGCCAGCAGCTTGGCCGGGGTTCGCCGGGAGCAGTACTTC; cdr3_aa: CASSLAGVRREQYF
v_call: TRBV20-1; j_call: TRBJ2-7; d_call: .; clone_size: .; cdr3_nt: TGCAGTGCGGATAGAGACAGGACCCTCTCCTACGAGCAGTACTTC; cdr3_aa: CSADRDRTLSYEQYF
v_call: TRBV20-1; j_call: TRBJ2-3; d_call: TRBD2; clone_size: .; cdr3_nt: TGCAGTCTCGACTCCGGACTAGCGGGAGAAGATACGCAGTATTTT; cdr3_aa: CSLDSGLAGEDTQYF
v_call: TRBV20-1; j_call: TRBJ2-1; d_call: TRBD2; clone_size: many; cdr3_nt: TGCAGTGCTAGAGATCGGGGACTAGCGGGAGTATATGAGCAGTTCTTC; cdr3_aa: CSARDRGLAGVYEQFF
v_call: TRBV6-5; j_call: TRBJ1-2; d_call: .; clone_size: .; cdr3_nt: TGTGCCAGCAGCACAGGGAGGGATGGCTACACCTTC; cdr3_aa: CASSTGRDGYTF
v_call: TRBV4-2; j_call: TRBJ2-1; d_call: TRBD2; clone_size: .; cdr3_nt: TGTGCCAGCAGCGAAACCCAGCGGGAGATACGGAGTGAGCAGTTCTTC; cdr3_aa: CASSETQREIRSEQFF
v_call: TRBV12-3/TRBV12-4; j_call: TRBJ2-3; d_call: TRBD2; clone_size: many; cdr3_nt: TGTGCCAGCAGCTTAGCGGGGACTAGCACAGATACGCAGTATTTT; cdr3_aa: CASSLAGTSTDTQYF
v_call: TRBV10-3; j_call: TRBJ2-1; d_call: .; clone_size: many; cdr3_nt: TGTGCCATCAGTGTAAGTAATGAGCAGTTCTTC; cdr3_aa: CAISVSNEQFF
v_call: TRBV7-3; j_call: TRBJ2-5; d_call: .; clone_size: once; cdr3_nt: TGTGCCAGCAGCTTATTCGGAACTCAAGAGACCCAGTACTTC; cdr3_aa: CASSLFGTQETQYF
v_call: TRBV15; j_call: TRBJ2-1; d_call: .; clone_size: .; cdr3_nt: TGTGCCACCAGCAGACAGGGTAATGAGCAGTTCTTC; cdr3_aa: CATSRQGNEQFF
v_call: TRBV12-3/TRBV12-4; j_call: TRBJ2-1; d_call: TRBD2; clone_size: many; cdr3_nt: TGTGCCACTCGACTAGCGGGGCACAATGAGCAGTTCTTC; cdr3_aa: CATRLAGHNEQFF
v_call: TRBV28; j_call: TRBJ1-1; d_call: .; clone_size: many; cdr3_nt: TGTGCCAGCAGTTTCCGGGGGGATGGTGAAGCTTTCTTT; cdr3_aa: CASSFRGDGEAFF
v_call: TRBV20-1; j_call: TRBJ2-7; d_call: .; clone_size: medium-sized; cdr3_nt: TGCAGTGCTAGAGATTTTAGGGTCTCCTACGAGCAGTACTTC; cdr3_aa: CSARDFRVSYEQYF
v_call: TRBV15; j_call: TRBJ2-7; d_call: TRBD1; clone_size: once; cdr3_nt: TGTGCCACCAGCCGGGCCGGGACAGCCTACGAGCAGTACTTC; cdr3_aa: CATSRAGTAYEQYF
v_call: TRBV29-1; j_call: TRBJ1-2; d_call: TRBD1; clone_size: .; cdr3_nt: TGCAGCGTCGAGACCCAGGGGGCTAACTATGGCTACACCTTC; cdr3_aa: CSVETQGANYGYTF
v_call: TRBV7-2; j_call: TRBJ2-2; d_call: .; clone_size: many; cdr3_nt: TGTGCCAGCAGCTTTCGGTCGGGCTGGGGGGCCGGGGAGCTGTTTTTT; cdr3_aa: CASSFRSGWGAGELFF
v_call: TRBV18; j_call: TRBJ1-1; d_call: .; clone_size: many; cdr3_nt: TGTGCCAGCTCACCAATGATGGACAGCTATATTATGAACACTGAAGCTTTCTTT; cdr3_aa: CASSPMMDSYIMNTEAFF
v_call: TRBV7-2; j_call: TRBJ2-7; d_call: .; clone_size: many; cdr3_nt: TGTGCCAGCAGCTTAGGATCCCGACAGGTCCTTGGCGAGCAGTACTTC; cdr3_aa: CASSLGSRQVLGEQYF
v_call: TRBV20-1; j_call: TRBJ2-3; d_call: TRBD2; clone_size: .; cdr3_nt: TGCAGTGCTAAAAGGACTAGCGGGACAGATACGCAGTATTTT; cdr3_aa: CSAKRTSGTDTQYF
v_call: TRBV4-3; j_call: TRBJ2-7; d_call: .; clone_size: few; cdr3_nt: TGCGCCAGCAGCCAAGGTTTGTCGGCAGGGAGCGGCTACGAGCAGTACTTC; cdr3_aa: CASSQGLSAGSGYEQYF
v_call: TRBV5-1; j_call: TRBJ2-1; d_call: .; clone_size: once; cdr3_nt: TGCGCCAGCCAGGAGGGCTCCTACAATGAGCAGTTCTTC; cdr3_aa: CASQEGSYNEQFF
v_call: TRBV7-9; j_call: TRBJ2-1; d_call: TRBD1; clone_size: once; cdr3_nt: TGTGCCAGCAGCTTACGGACAGGGGACCCCTACAATGAGCAGTTCTTC; cdr3_aa: CASSLRTGDPYNEQFF
v_call: TRBV5-1; j_call: TRBJ2-1; d_call: TRBD2; clone_size: .; cdr3_nt: TGCGCCAGCAGCTTGACAGCGGGGGGAACATACAATGAGCAGTTCTTC; cdr3_aa: CASSLTAGGTYNEQFF
v_call: TRBV20-1; j_call: TRBJ2-2; d_call: TRBD1; clone_size: many; cdr3_nt: TGCAGTGCAAGGGACAGCTTACGCACCGGGGAGCTGTTTTTT; cdr3_aa: CSARDSLRTGELFF
v_call: TRBV7-9; j_call: TRBJ2-3; d_call: TRBD2; clone_size: .; cdr3_nt: TGTGCCAGCAGCTTTCGACTAGCGGGAGCCCCAGATACGCAGTATTTT; cdr3_aa: CASSFRLAGAPDTQYF
v_call: TRBV2; j_call: TRBJ1-1; d_call: TRBD1; clone_size: few; cdr3_nt: TGTGCCAGCAGTTCGGACAGGGGCACTGAAGCTTTCTTT; cdr3_aa: CASSSDRGTEAFF
v_call: TRBV6-1; j_call: TRBJ2-7; d_call: .; clone_size: .; cdr3_nt: TGTGCCAGCAGTGAGCTCATTGACAGGAACTCCTACGAGCAGTACTTC; cdr3_aa: CASSELIDRNSYEQYF
v_call: TRBV27; j_call: TRBJ2-7; d_call: .; clone_size: few; cdr3_nt: TGTGCCAGCATGGGGTCCCTAGGTGGCGAGCAGTACTTC; cdr3_aa: CASMGSLGGEQYF
v_call: TRBV9; j_call: TRBJ2-2; d_call: TRBD1; clone_size: .; cdr3_nt: TGTTCCAGCAGCGCCCGACAGGGGGCAAACACCGGGGAGCTGTTTTTT; cdr3_aa: CSSSARQGANTGELFF
v_call: TRBV11-2; j_call: TRBJ2-7; d_call: .; clone_size: few; cdr3_nt: TGTGCCAGCAGCTTAGGGGGGGCGGGAGATGTGGGCGAGCAGTACTTC; cdr3_aa: CASSLGGAGDVGEQYF
v_call: TRBV20-1; j_call: TRBJ2-7; d_call: .; clone_size: .; cdr3_nt: TGCAGTGCTAGATCAAATAGCGGTAGCTCCTACGAGCAGTACTTC; cdr3_aa: CSARSNSGSSYEQYF
v_call: TRBV6-1; j_call: TRBJ2-1; d_call: .; clone_size: .; cdr3_nt: TGTGCCAGCAACCGAGGGGCGCTAAATGAGCAGTTCTTC; cdr3_aa: CASNRGALNEQFF